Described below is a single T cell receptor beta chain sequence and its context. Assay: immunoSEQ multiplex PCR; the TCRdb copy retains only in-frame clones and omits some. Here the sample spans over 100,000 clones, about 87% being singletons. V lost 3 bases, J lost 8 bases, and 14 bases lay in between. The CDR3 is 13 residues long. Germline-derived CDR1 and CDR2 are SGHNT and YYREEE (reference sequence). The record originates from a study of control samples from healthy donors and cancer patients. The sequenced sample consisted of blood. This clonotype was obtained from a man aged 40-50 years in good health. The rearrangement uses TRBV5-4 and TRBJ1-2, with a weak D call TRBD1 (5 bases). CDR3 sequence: CASSSPGVHGYTF. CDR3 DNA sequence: TGTGCCAGCAGCTCCCCGGGGGTCCACGGCTACACCTTC.